The 23 T cell receptor beta chains listed next were all sequenced from one sample in a study of blood T cells in healthy people across ages. For the second PCR, which ran for roughly 7 to 11 cycles, a sample-barcoded 5' primer and a J-beta primer mix were used. Using its own MiXCR run on the 5' RACE reads, TCRdb lists one record per CDR3 protein. The top ten clones hold 15% to 20% of a sample with around 870,000 distinct CDR3 sequences, less than 35% of them seen once. The sequenced sample consisted of blood. These receptors came from a woman at least 80 years old in good health.

Only a few counts were recorded for this clonotype. The J gene is TRBJ2-3, the V gene TRBV6-6; tentatively, D is TRBD1 (5 bases). Trimming stripped 6 bases from V and 8 bases from J, with 15 bases between. The CDR3 length is 13 residues. Germline V gives CDR1 MNHNY, CDR2 SVGAGI (reference sequence). CDR3: CASSPPGRGTQYF. CDR3 bases: TGTGCCAGCAGCCCCCCTGGAAGGGGTACGCAGTATTTT.

To note about this clonotype: A single base separates this from a much larger clone, so it may be a read error. As the CDR3 is not closed by the conserved phenylalanine or tryptophan, this likely results from a read error. The chain couples TRBV18 to TRBJ2-5; 8 bases are a match to TRBD1. The J call may be in error: the DNA end matches TRBJ2-7 better. This CDR3 comprises 13 residues. Germline V gene data show CDR1 as KGHSH and CDR2 as LQKENI. In DNA form, the CDR3 reads TGTGCCAGCTCAACAGGGGGGATGGTCGAGCAGTACTGC. Its protein product is CASSTGGMVEQYC.

This chain uses TRBV20-1 with TRBJ1-1; D unclear. Germline V gives CDR1 DFQATT, CDR2 SNEGSKA (reference sequence). Deletions cut 0 bases from V and 0 bases from J, with 11 bases between. The CDR3 totals 15 residues. The CDR3 here is CSARDRAEMNTEAFF. CDR3 DNA: TGCAGTGCTAGAGATCGAGCGGAAATGAACACTGAAGCTTTCTTT.

This chain connects TRBV11-2 to TRBJ2-7; 8 bases map to TRBD1. The length of the CDR3 is 15 residues. V shed 5 bases and J 3 bases; nucleotides not matched to a gene: 9. The germline V gene encodes CDR1 SGHAT and CDR2 FQNNGV. The CDR3 region has the DNA TGTGCCAGCAGCGACAGCGGACAGGGCCACTACGAGCAGTACTTC. Amino acids: CASSDSGQGHYEQYF. Filled out from reference TRBV11-2 and TRBJ2-7, the complete variable domain reads EAGVAQSPRYKIIEKRQSVAFWCNPISGHATLYWYQQILGQGPKLLIQFQNNGVVDDSQLPKDRFSAERLKGVDSTLKIQPAKLEDSAVYLCASSDSGQGHYEQYFGPGTRLTVT.

A remark on this clonotype: Given a much more abundant clone one base away, this may be a read error. CDR3 sequence (DNA): TGTGCCAGCAGCTTTGGACAGGCCTCTGAAGCTTACTTT. Translation: CASSFGQASEAYF. The rearrangement links TRBV7-2 to TRBJ1-1, with 7 bases fitting TRBD1. The CDR3 consists of 13 residues. Germline V gene sequence: CDR1 SGHTA, CDR2 FQGNSA.

This clonotype was picked up many times. J is TRBJ1-1 and V is TRBV4-3; D uncertain. The CDR3 extends over 14 amino acids. V was trimmed by 0 bases and J by 1 base, leaving 6 bases between them. Per the germline V gene, CDR1 is LGHNA and CDR2 is YSLEER. The CDR3 region has the DNA TGCGCCAGCAGCCAAGATCTGGAGAACACTGAAGCTTTCTTT. As protein: CASSQDLENTEAFF.

The chain is built from TRBV11-2 and TRBJ2-2; weak D call: TRBD1 (6 bases). Trimming took off 5 bases at V and 4 bases at J, with 14 bases between the two ends. CDR1 and CDR2 (germline): SGHAT, FQNNGV. The CDR3 runs 15 residues. The CDR3 bases are TGTGCCAGCAGCCACTCAGGGGCGAGCACCGGGGAGCTGTTTTTT. Amino acid sequence: CASSHSGASTGELFF.

As to this clonotype: A much more abundant neighbour one base away suggests this may be a read error. The V call is TRBV15, the J call TRBJ2-5; 14 bases fit TRBD2. Germline loops: CDR1 LNHNV, CDR2 YYDKDF (reference sequence). CDR3 size: 16 residues. The CDR3 protein is CASRTRTSGGQETQYF. The CDR3 nucleotides read TGTGCCTCCAGAACTAGGACTAGCGGGGGGCAAGAGACCCAGTACTTC. The complete variable domain, with remaining parts taken from reference TRBV15 and TRBJ2-5, reads DAMVIQNPRYQVTQFGKPVTLSCSQTLNHNVMYWYQQKSSQAPKLLFHYYDKDFNNEADTPDNFQSRRPNTSFCFLDIRSPGLGDTAMYLCASRTRTSGGQETQYFGPGTRLLVL.

This clonotype was observed many times. The V call is TRBV2, the J call TRBJ2-3; possibly TRBD2 for D (6 bases). Germline loops: CDR1 SNHLY, CDR2 FYNNEI. Trimming removed 1 base from V and 2 bases from J, with 10 bases in between. This CDR3 has 15 residues. CDR3 nucleotides: TGTGCCAGCAGTGAAGTGGGGGGAACCACAGATACGCAGTATTTT. Protein: CASSEVGGTTDTQYF. The whole variable domain, remainder taken from reference TRBV2 and TRBJ2-3, is EPEVTQTPSHQVTQMGQEVILRCVPISNHLYFYWYRQILGQKVEFLVSFYNNEISEKSEIFDDQFSVERPDGSNFTLKIRSTKLEDSAMYFCASSEVGGTTDTQYFGPGTRLTVL.

The V and J genes are TRBV19 and TRBJ2-1, with 9 nucleotides matching TRBD2. The J call could be wrong; TRBJ2-7 is a better fit for the DNA end. Germline CDR1 LNHDA, CDR2 SQIVND (reference sequence). The CDR3 loop spans 14 amino acids. The CDR3 spells CATSGGRAPYEQYF. CDR3 in DNA: TGTGCCACCTCCGGCGGGAGGGCCCCCTACGAGCAGTACTTC.

This sequence joins TRBV18 and TRBJ2-3; 14 nucleotides align to TRBD2. The CDR3 runs to 17 residues. Germline assignment: CDR1 KGHSH and CDR2 LQKENI. V was pared by 1 base and J by 3 bases, with 3 bases of the junction left unmatched. The CDR3, as DNA: TGTGCCAGCTCACCACTGGGACTAGCGGGAGCAACAGATACGCAGTATTTT. It codes for CASSPLGLAGATDTQYF.

A few counts support this clonotype. V usage is TRBV14 and J usage is TRBJ1-2; D may be TRBD1 (6 bases). Germline V gene sequence: CDR1 SGHDN, CDR2 FVKESK. The germline V and J ends were trimmed by 2 bases and 4 bases, with 11 bases remaining between them. There are 14 residues in the CDR3. CDR3 region: CASSQNKGGYGYTF. CDR3 bases: TGTGCCAGCAGCCAAAACAAGGGGGGCTATGGCTACACCTTC.

The sample holds many counts of this clonotype. The chain links TRBV6-1 to TRBJ2-7; 8 bases match TRBD1. CDR1 and CDR2 from the germline V gene are MNHNS and SASEGT. CDR3 length equals 15 residues. Trimming cost V 4 bases and J 2 bases; bases outside gene matches: 7. The CDR3 DNA reads TGTGCCAGCAGTGCACTGGGGACAGGACCCTACGAGCAGTACTTC. Residues: CASSALGTGPYEQYF.

The rearrangement links TRBV12-3 or TRBV12-4 to TRBJ1-4; D possibly corresponds to TRBD1 (5 bases). The CDR3 spans 14 residues. Deletions cut 8 bases from V and 8 bases from J, with 18 bases between. The CDR3 loop reads CASAAQGPLEKLFF. CDR3 sequence (DNA): TGTGCCAGCGCCGCCCAGGGCCCTCTCGAAAAACTGTTTTTT.

Note on this clonotype: A read error may explain this, as a much larger clone is one base away. The chain uses TRBV29-1 and TRBJ2-1, with 7 bases aligning to TRBD1. The J call may not be correct, given that the DNA end is closer to TRBJ2-7. The CDR3 totals 14 residues. Germline V lookup: CDR1 SQVTM, CDR2 ANQGSEA. The CDR3 nucleotides read TGCAGCGTGGAACGGGACAGAGACTACAATGAGCAGTACTTC. Amino acid sequence: CSVERDRDYNEQYF.

J is TRBJ2-3 and V is TRBV6-2 or TRBV6-3, with TRBD1 matching over 8 bases. In germline, CDR1 is MNHEY, CDR2 SVGEGT. This CDR3 contains 16 residues. Trimming at V came to 2 bases and at J to 6 bases, leaving 10 bases not matched to a gene. The DNA of the CDR3 is TGTGCCAGCAGTTACGAGGACAGGGCGGTGGCGGATACGCAGTATTTT. This encodes CASSYEDRAVADTQYF.

This clonotype was recorded at least ten times. The J gene is TRBJ2-3, the V gene TRBV15; 8 nucleotides line up with TRBD2. There are 17 residues in the CDR3. The V segment lost 0 bases and the J segment 2 bases; nucleotides outside the gene matches: 7. CDR1 is LNHNV, CDR2 YYDKDF, per germline (reference sequence). Here the CDR3 reads CATSRDQLAGYTDTQYF. The CDR3 region has the DNA TGTGCCACCAGCAGAGATCAATTAGCGGGGTACACAGATACGCAGTATTTT. Full variable domain (outside the CDR3, taken from reference TRBV15 and TRBJ2-3): DAMVIQNPRYQVTQFGKPVTLSCSQTLNHNVMYWYQQKSSQAPKLLFHYYDKDFNNEADTPDNFQSRRPNTSFCFLDIRSPGLGDTAMYLCATSRDQLAGYTDTQYFGPGTRLTVL.

This clonotype has a count of ten or more. The chain joins TRBV6-2 or TRBV6-3 to TRBJ1-4; 9 bases are a match to TRBD1. Looked up from germline, CDR1 is MNHEY and CDR2 is SVGEGT. The V gene end was trimmed by 6 bases and the J gene end by 7 bases; junction bases not matched to a gene: 15. CDR3 length equals 17 residues. The CDR3 DNA follows: TGTGCCAGCAGCCCCGGGACAGGGATACGATCAGCTGAAAAACTGTTTTTT. Amino acid sequence: CASSPGTGIRSAEKLFF.

As to this clonotype: One end of the junction is discordant with germline, which a read error may explain. The chain recombines TRBV7-3 with TRBJ2-7, with a weak D call TRBD2 (6 bases). The end of the DNA aligns better with TRBJ2-5, so the J call may be wrong. The CDR3 totals 15 residues. Per the germline V gene, CDR1 is SGHTA and CDR2 is FQGTGA. CDR3 in DNA: TGTACCAGCAGCCCCCAGGGAGGAGGGCTGGCGACCCAGTACTTC. It codes for CTSSPQGGGLATQYF.

The table lists this clonotype with many counts. The rearrangement joins TRBV20-1 to TRBJ2-1, with 7 nucleotides matching TRBD2. This CDR3 is built from 16 residues. J lost 1 base, V lost 6 bases, and 12 bases had no gene match. The germline CDR1 and CDR2 sequences are DFQATT and SNEGSKA (reference sequence). The DNA of the CDR3 is TGCAGTGCAAACGCCCGGGGGGTCTTATCCTACAATGAGCAGTTCTTC. Encoded protein: CSANARGVLSYNEQFF.

In this sample, this clonotype turned up once. Since a much larger clone is just one base distant, this may be a read error. The genes are TRBV12-3 or TRBV12-4 and TRBJ2-4, with 11 nucleotides matching TRBD2. The CDR3 sequence is 18 residues long. V lost 3 bases to trimming and J lost 13 bases; unmatched junction nucleotides: 20. The CDR3 region has the DNA TGTGCCAGCAGTTTGACTAGCGGGGCCCTCACCTACTACAATGAGCAGTACTTC. This codes for CASSLTSGALTYYNEQYF.

This clonotype was observed at least ten times. The V and J genes are TRBV7-2 and TRBJ1-6, with 7 nucleotides matching TRBD1. Germline trimming cut 3 bases from V and 0 bases from J; bases unmatched to any gene: 11. The CDR3 is 19 amino acids. Per germline, CDR1 SGHTA and CDR2 FQGNSA. CDR3 bases: TGTGCCAGCAGCTTTGGTACTAACAGGGGCAGCTCCTATAATTCACCCCTCCACTTT. This gives the protein CASSFGTNRGSSYNSPLHF.

About this clonotype: Given the absence of the conserved phenylalanine or tryptophan at the CDR3 end, a read error is likely. V is TRBV6-5 and J is TRBJ1-1, with D tentatively TRBD1 (6 bases). Trimming stripped 4 bases from V and 1 base from J, with 13 bases between. CDR3 length: 15 amino acids. CDR1 and CDR2 from the germline V gene are MNHEY and SVGAGI. CDR3 coding DNA: TGTGCCAGCAGTTCGCGGGGGGGCCCGAACACTGAAGCTTTCATT. Translated: CASSSRGGPNTEAFI.